This T cell receptor beta chain was sequenced for a study of tumor and adjacent non-tumor tissue in lung cancer. Broader study findings: Normal lung showed higher cumulative top 100 clone frequency than tumor.

The template was RNA from unsorted bulk tissue. Donors were chemotherapy-naive, newly diagnosed lung cancer surgical patients in China, August–late 2014. A modified ARM-PCR protocol with three rounds of nested PCR amplified TCRbeta. A single record per CDR3 protein comes from TCRdb applying MiXCR to the multiplex PCR reads. Of roughly 140,000 distinct CDR3 sequences in the sample, about 71% are singletons; the top ten hold over 15%. Of note for this clonotype: Its antigen is unidentified.

The receptor's source is a man in his 60s with small cell lung cancer. The source material was lung tumor tissue.

Here the CDR3 DNA reads TGTGCCAGCAGTTTTGCGCCAGGGGTTGGGGTAACTAATGAAAAACTGTTTTTT. It yields the protein CASSFAPGVGVTNEKLFF. This chain connects TRBV28 to TRBJ1-4, with D tentatively TRBD1 (6 bases). This CDR3 is built from 18 residues. Trimming shortened V by 3 bases and J by 1 base, and 18 bases separated the two germline ends. CDR1 and CDR2 (germline): MDHEN, SYDVKM.